The clone carrying this T cell receptor beta chain was seen more than once but under ten times. Its antigen is not known. The data stem from a study of T cells in localized non-small cell lung cancer. Overall study results and limits: Appearing in adjacent lung were a median roughly 60 of the top 100 tumor clones. A single tumor region was sequenced, leaving heterogeneity possible.

The ends were cut back, 5 bases at V and 9 bases at J, with 11 bases in the middle. CDR3 size: 13 residues. The table came from immunoSEQ multiplex PCR; TCRdb's copy has only in-frame clones and leaves some out. The data hold under 3,500 clones, with around 26% observed a single time. V gene TRBV7-1 combines with J gene TRBJ1-6; D gene uncertain. TRBV7-1 is an ORF, with its function uncertain. The sequencing here drew on normal lung tissue next to the tumor, taken before any cancer treatment. The TCR comes from a man aged 35 to 69 with stage III squamous cell lung carcinoma. In nucleotides, the CDR3 is TGTGCCAGCAGCCCGGACCGTAGTTCACCCCTCCACTTT. Its protein is CASSPDRSSPLHF.